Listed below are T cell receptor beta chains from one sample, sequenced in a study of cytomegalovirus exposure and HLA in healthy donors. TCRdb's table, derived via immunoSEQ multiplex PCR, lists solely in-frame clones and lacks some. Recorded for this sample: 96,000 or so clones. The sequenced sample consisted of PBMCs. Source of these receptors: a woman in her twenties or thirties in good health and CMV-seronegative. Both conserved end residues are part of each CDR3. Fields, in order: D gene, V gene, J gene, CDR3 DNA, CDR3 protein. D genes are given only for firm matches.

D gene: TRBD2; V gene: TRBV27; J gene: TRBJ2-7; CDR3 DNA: TGTGCCAGCAGCCCGGGGGGGCCGAAATTCTACGAGCAGTACTTC; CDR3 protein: CASSPGGPKFYEQYF
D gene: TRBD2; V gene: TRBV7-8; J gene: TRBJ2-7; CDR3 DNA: TGTGCCAGCAGTTTCCTAGCGGGAGTGGTATACGAGCAGTACTTC; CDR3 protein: CASSFLAGVVYEQYF
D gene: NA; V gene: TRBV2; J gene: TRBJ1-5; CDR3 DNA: TGTGCCAGCAGGAATTCAAGGGAGGGCCAGCCCCAGCATTTT; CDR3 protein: CASRNSREGQPQHF
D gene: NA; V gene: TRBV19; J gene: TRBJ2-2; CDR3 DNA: TGTGCCAGTAGTATGGCGGGTAGCGACACCGGGGAGCTGTTTTTT; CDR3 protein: CASSMAGSDTGELFF
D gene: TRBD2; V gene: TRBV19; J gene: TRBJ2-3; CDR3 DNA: TGTGCCAGTACTAACGGGGGGGACACAGATACGCAGTATTTT; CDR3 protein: CASTNGGDTDTQYF
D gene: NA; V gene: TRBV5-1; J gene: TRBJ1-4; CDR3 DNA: TGCGCCAGCAGCCCACTAGGTAGCGGTGAAAAACTGTTTTTT; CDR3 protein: CASSPLGSGEKLFF
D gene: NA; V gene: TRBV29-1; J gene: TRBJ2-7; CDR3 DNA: TGCAGCGCCCAGGGCTTCTCCTACGAGCAGTACTTC; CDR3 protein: CSAQGFSYEQYF
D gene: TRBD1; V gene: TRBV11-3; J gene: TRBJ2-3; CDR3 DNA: TGTGCCAGCAGACTCGGACAGGGCACAGATACGCAGTATTTT; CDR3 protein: CASRLGQGTDTQYF
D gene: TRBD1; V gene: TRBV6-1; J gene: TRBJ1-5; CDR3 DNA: TGTGCCAGCAGTGGGGGACAGACTATCAATCAGCCCCAGCATTTT; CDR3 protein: CASSGGQTINQPQHF
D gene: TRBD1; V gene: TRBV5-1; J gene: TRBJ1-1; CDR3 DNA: TGCGCCAGCAGCAGGGGGACAGGGAGGGCCACTGAAGCTTTCTTT; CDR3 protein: CASSRGTGRATEAFF
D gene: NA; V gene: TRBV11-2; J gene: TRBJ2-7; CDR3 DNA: TGTGCCAGCAGAGTAGACAGCTACGAGCAGTACTTC; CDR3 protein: CASRVDSYEQYF
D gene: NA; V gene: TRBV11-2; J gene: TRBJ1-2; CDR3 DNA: TGTGCCAGCAGCTTACAACTGGACTATGTCGGCTACACCTTC; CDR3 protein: CASSLQLDYVGYTF
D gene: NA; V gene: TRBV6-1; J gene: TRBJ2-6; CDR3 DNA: TGTGCCAGCAGATTCAGGGGCTCTGGGGCCAACGTCCTGACTTTC; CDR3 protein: CASRFRGSGANVLTF
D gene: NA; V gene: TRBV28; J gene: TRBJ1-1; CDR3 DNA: TGTGCCAGCAGTCCCATAGGACAGCTGAACACTGAAGCTTTCTTT; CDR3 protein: CASSPIGQLNTEAFF
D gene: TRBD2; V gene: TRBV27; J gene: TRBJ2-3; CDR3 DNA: TGTGCCAGCACTGGGACTAGCGTAGGATATACGCAGTATTTT; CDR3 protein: CASTGTSVGYTQYF
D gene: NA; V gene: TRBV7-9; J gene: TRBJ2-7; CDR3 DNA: TGTGCCAGCAGCCCAGCTGAGGGCTACGAGCAGTACTTC; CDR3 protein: CASSPAEGYEQYF
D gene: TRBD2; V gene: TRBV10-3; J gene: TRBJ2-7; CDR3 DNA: TGTGCCATCAGGGCCGGGACTAGCGGGGGGTCTGCCAGGAGCGAGCAGTACTTC; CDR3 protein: CAIRAGTSGGSARSEQYF
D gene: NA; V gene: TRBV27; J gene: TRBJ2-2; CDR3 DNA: TGTGCCAGCAGTTCCTACACCGGGGAGCTGTTTTTT; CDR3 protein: CASSSYTGELFF